This TCR beta chain was identified in a study of blood T cell repertoires in COVID-19 (dated by TCRdb to the early 2020s). For the study in its entirety: Samples covering the acute and convalescent phases of COVID-19 were provided by collaborators in the United States, Italy and Spain. The material from the prospective study consisted of cDNA or gDNA derived from T cells, B-cell-depleted T cells, or PBMCs. The dataset comprised deeply sampled blood TCRbeta repertoires from subjects exposed to, actively infected with, or recovered from COVID-19. A freely available public database, intended as a resource for researchers studying the immune response to SARS-CoV-2, is where the repertoires were released. Samples came from the ongoing ImmuneRACE study (first 160 participants) plus 1,254 subjects from 6 global collaborators. A de-identified subject ID, COVID-19 status, age in years and sex were almost always included in the sample metadata. Where available, HLA class I and class II types were taken from metadata supplied by the sample provider and were not determined by assay-based typing. Study-wide conclusions, independent of this receptor: The amount of clinical and demographic metadata varied by source and participant and was provided uncurated.

The immunoSEQ Assay, a bias-controlled multiplex PCR, was used to amplify TCRbeta CDR3 regions from genomic DNA. The original pipeline was this. The number of nucleated cells in each sample was estimated from the amplification of reference gene primers within the assay. To quantify the absolute abundance of each unique TCRbeta CDR3 rearrangement, sequence reads were collapsed and filtered. For each sample, productive Simpson clonality was calculated as the square root of Simpson's diversity index across productive rearrangements. As stored in TCRdb, this immuneACCESS dataset retains in-frame rearrangements with V and J assigned. A fraction of the clones does not appear; measured against another copy, unresolved V genes explain less than half of the discrepancy, and the remainder lacks a known reason. The DNA gave D and trimming, while V, J and clone size come from that table. In all, the sample holds around 240,000 clones, and approximately 90% of those were seen once. More than 1% of the sample goes to the ten largest clones.

In the prospective study, participants were roughly 18 to 95 years old, resided in approximately 22 geographic areas of the United States, and were enrolled through a virtual design. In the prospective study, cohorts were assigned on the basis of participant-reported clinical history obtained from a screening survey and a study questionnaire. Mobile phlebotomists in the prospective study collected whole blood, serum and a nasopharyngeal or oropharyngeal swab from every participant. Over a roughly 2-month period, participants in the prospective study had the option of providing additional blood draws and questionnaires. Before DNA extraction, prospective study blood samples were shipped either frozen or at room temperature. The CDR3 runs 17 residues from the cysteine to the phenylalanine. This entry keeps only the CDR3 DNA: 51 bases, framed from base 1. The germline V gene specifies SGHRS as CDR1 and YFSETQ as CDR2. Trimming removed 5 bases from V and 2 bases from J; the gene matches leave 11 bases unexplained.

As to this clone: Its recognized antigen is unknown. No base qualities exist here, and no much larger clone lies one base off it.

The specimen sequenced was PBMCs or T cells enriched from blood (not recorded which). This TCR was sampled from a human donor in a cohort exposed to, infected with or recovered from COVID-19 (not recorded which). The donor label of this sample is uncertain. Recombination joined TRBV5-1 with TRBJ2-1; TRBD1 matches 9 bases in the middle. Read as DNA, the sequence is TGCGCCAGCAGAAAGACAGGGGGAACGAATACCTACAATGAGCAGTTCTTC. It codes for CASRKTGGTNTYNEQFF.